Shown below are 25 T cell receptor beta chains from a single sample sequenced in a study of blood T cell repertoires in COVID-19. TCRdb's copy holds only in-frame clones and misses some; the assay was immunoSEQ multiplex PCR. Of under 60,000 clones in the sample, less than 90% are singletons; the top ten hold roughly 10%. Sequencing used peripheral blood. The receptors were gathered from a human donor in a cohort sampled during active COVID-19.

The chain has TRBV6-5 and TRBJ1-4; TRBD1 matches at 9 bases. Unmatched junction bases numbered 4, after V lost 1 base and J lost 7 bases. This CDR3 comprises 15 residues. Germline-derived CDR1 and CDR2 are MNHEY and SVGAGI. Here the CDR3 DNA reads TGTGCCAGCAGTTACTATACAGGGGGCGGTGAAAAACTGTTTTTT. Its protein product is CASSYYTGGGEKLFF.

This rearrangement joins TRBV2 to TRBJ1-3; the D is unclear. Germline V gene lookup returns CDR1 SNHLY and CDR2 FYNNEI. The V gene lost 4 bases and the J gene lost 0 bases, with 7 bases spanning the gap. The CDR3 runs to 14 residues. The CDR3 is CASSVLSSGNTIYF. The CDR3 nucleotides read TGTGCCAGCAGTGTCCTAAGCTCTGGAAACACCATATATTTT.

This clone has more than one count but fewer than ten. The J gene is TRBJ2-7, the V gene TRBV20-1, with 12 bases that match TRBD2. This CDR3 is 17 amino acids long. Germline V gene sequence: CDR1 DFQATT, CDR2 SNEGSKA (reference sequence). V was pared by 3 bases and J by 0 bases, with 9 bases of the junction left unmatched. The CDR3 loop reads CSASGTSGRLRSYEQYF. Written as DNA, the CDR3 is TGCAGTGCTAGTGGCACTAGCGGGAGGCTCCGCTCCTACGAGCAGTACTTC.

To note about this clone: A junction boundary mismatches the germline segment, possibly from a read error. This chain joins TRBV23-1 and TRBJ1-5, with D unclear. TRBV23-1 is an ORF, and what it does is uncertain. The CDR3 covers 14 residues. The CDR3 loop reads CASGHRVSNQPQHF. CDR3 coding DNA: TGCGCCAGCGGTCATCGGGTTAGCAATCAGCCCCAGCATTTT.

CDR3 in amino acids: CASSSPLAGGGYEQYF. Here the CDR3 DNA reads TGTGCCAGCAGCTCCCCCCTAGCGGGAGGTGGCTACGAGCAGTACTTC. This chain uses TRBV7-9 with TRBJ2-7; 11 nucleotides line up with TRBD2. V lost 4 bases to trimming and J lost 3 bases; unmatched junction nucleotides: 8. Germline lookup yields CDR1 SEHNR and CDR2 FQNEAQ (reference sequence). The CDR3 extends over 16 amino acids.

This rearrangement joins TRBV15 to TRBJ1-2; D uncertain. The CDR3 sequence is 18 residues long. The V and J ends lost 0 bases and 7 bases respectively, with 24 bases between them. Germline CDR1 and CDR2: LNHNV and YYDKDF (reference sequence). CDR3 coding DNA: TGTGCCACCAGCAGAGATCAAGGCGCCAGCCAACTAAACGGTGGCTACACCTTC. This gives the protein CATSRDQGASQLNGGYTF.

The CDR3 bases are TGCGCCAGCAGCTTGTTACAGAGTCAGGGCACTGAAGCTTTCTTT. Protein: CASSLLQSQGTEAFF. The chain has TRBV5-1 and TRBJ1-1; D perhaps matches TRBD1 (5 bases). Per germline, CDR1 SGHRS and CDR2 YFSETQ. The CDR3 is 15 residues long. Deletions cut 1 base from V and 4 bases from J, with 14 bases between.

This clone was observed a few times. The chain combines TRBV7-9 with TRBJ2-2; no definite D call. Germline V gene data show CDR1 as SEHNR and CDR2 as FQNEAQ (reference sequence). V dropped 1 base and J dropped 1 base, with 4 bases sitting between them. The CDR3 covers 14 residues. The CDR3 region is CASSLGLNTGELFF. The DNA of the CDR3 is TGTGCCAGCAGCTTAGGACTGAACACCGGGGAGCTGTTTTTT.

The CDR3 sequence is CASSPFSEAGKLFF. CDR3 in DNA: TGTGCCAGCAGCCCTTTTTCCGAGGCGGGGAAGCTGTTTTTT. The V and J genes are TRBV3-1 (or the pseudogene TRBV3-2) and TRBJ2-2; weak D call: TRBD2 (6 bases). Germline V gene data show CDR1 as LGHDT and CDR2 as YNNKEL (reference sequence). V lost 4 bases and J 12 bases, leaving 18 bases between the germline ends. The length of the CDR3 is 14 residues.

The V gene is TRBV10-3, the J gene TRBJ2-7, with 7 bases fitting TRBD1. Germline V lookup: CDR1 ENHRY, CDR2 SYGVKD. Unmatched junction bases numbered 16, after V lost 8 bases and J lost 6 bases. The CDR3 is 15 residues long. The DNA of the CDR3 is TGTGCCATCCAAAACTCCCCGGGACAGTCCCGCGAGCAGTACTTC. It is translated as CAIQNSPGQSREQYF.

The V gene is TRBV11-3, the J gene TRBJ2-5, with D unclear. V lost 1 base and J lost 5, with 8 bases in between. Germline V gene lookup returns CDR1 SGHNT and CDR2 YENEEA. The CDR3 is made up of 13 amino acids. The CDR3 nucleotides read TGTGCCAGCAGCTTAGGCCCCCGGGAGACCCAGTACTTC. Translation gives CASSLGPRETQYF.

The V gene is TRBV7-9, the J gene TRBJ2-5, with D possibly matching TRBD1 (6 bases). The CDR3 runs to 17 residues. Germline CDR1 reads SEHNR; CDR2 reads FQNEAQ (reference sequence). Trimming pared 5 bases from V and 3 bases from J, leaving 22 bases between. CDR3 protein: CASSHQAQGWGKETQYF. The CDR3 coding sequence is TGTGCCAGCAGCCATCAGGCCCAGGGGTGGGGGAAAGAGACCCAGTACTTC.

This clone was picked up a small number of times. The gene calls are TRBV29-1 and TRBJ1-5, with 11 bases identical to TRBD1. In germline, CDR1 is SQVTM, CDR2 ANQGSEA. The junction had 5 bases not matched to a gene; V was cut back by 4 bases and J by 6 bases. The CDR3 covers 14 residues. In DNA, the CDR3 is TGCAGCGTTGGGGGACAGGGGGAGTCTCAGCCCCAGCATTTT. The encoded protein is CSVGGQGESQPQHF.

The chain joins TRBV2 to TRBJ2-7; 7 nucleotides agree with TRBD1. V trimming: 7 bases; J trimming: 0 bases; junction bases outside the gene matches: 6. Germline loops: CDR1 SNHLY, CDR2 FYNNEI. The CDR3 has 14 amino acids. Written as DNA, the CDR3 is TGTGCCAGCACATTTACAGGGGTCTCCTACGAGCAGTACTTC. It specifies CASTFTGVSYEQYF.

CDR3 sequence: CASSQGLQGKETQYF. Written as DNA, the CDR3 is TGCGCCAGCAGCCAGGGTTTGCAGGGGAAAGAGACCCAGTACTTC. This rearrangement joins TRBV5-1 to TRBJ2-5, with D possibly matching TRBD1 (6 bases). V lost 4 bases and J 3 bases, leaving 16 bases between the germline ends. The CDR3 is made up of 15 amino acids. Germline V gene sequence: CDR1 SGHRS, CDR2 YFSETQ.

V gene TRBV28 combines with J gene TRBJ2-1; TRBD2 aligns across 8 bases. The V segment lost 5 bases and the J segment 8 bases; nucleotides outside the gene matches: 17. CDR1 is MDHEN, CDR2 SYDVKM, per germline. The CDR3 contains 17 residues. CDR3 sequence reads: CASSPSVGSGSSDEQFF. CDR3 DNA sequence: TGTGCCAGCAGTCCCTCCGTAGGAAGCGGGAGTTCCGATGAGCAGTTCTTC.

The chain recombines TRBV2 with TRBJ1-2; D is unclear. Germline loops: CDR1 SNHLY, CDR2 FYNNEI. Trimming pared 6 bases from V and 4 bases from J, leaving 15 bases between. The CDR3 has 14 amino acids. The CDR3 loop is CASRYSAVTYGYTF. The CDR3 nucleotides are TGTGCCAGCAGGTATTCGGCGGTGACCTATGGCTACACCTTC.

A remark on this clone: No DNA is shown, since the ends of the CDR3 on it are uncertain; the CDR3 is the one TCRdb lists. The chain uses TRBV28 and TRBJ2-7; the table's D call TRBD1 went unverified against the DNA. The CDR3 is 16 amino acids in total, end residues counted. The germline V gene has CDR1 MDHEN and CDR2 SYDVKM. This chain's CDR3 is CASSSGVGEGADPLFF.

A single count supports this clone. The CDR3 DNA sequence: TGCGCCAGCAGCTTGGCGGCAAGCGGGACACATGAGCAGTTCTTC. Translation gives CASSLAASGTHEQFF. The chain combines TRBV5-1 with TRBJ2-1; D possibly corresponds to TRBD2 (7 bases). CDR3 length: 15 amino acids. V gave up 0 bases and J gave up 8 bases, with 15 bases separating them. The germline CDR1 and CDR2 sequences are SGHRS and YFSETQ. The variable domain in full, completed from reference TRBV5-1 and TRBJ2-1, reads KAGVTQTPRYLIKTRGQQVTLSCSPISGHRSVSWYQQTPGQGLQFLFEYFSETQRNKGNFPGRFSGRQFSNSRSEMNVSTLELGDSALYLCASSLAASGTHEQFFGPGTRLTVL.

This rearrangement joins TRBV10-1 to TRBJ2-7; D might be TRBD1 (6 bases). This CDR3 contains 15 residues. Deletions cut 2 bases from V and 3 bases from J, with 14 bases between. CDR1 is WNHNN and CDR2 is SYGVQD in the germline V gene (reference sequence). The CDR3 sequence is CASSEGTPTYYEQYF. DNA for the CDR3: TGCGCCAGCAGTGAGGGGACACCTACCTACTACGAGCAGTACTTC.

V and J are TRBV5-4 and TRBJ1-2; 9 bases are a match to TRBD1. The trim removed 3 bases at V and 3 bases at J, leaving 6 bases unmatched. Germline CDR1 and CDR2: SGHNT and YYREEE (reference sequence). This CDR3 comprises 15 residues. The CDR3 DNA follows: TGTGCCAGCAGCTCGGGACAGGGACTTTACTATGGCTACACCTTC. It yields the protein CASSSGQGLYYGYTF. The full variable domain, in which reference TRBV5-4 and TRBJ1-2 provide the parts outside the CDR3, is ETGVTQSPTHLIKTRGQQVTLRCSSQSGHNTVSWYQQALGQGPQFIFQYYREEENGRGNFPPRFSGLQFPNYSSELNVNALELDDSALYLCASSSGQGLYYGYTFGSGTRLTVV.

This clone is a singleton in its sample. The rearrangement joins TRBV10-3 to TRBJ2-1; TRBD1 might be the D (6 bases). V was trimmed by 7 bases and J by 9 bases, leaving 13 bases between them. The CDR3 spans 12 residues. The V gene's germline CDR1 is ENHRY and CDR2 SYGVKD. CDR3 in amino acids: CAITGVDGEQFF. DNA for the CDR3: TGTGCCATCACAGGGGTGGATGGTGAGCAGTTCTTC.

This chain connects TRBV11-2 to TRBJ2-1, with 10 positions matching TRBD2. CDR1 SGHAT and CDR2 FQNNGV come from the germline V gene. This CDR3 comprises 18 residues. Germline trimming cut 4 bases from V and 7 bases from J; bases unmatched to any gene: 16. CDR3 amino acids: CASSSPVAGGVLGNEQFF. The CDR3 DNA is TGTGCCAGCAGCTCCCCTGTAGCGGGAGGTGTTCTTGGGAATGAGCAGTTCTTC.

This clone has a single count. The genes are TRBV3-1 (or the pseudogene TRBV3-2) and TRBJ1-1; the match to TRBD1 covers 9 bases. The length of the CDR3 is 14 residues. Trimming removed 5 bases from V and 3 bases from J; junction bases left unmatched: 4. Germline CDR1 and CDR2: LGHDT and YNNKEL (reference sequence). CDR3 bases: TGTGCCAGCAGCACTCGACAGGGGGACACTGAAGCTTTCTTT. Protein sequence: CASSTRQGDTEAFF.

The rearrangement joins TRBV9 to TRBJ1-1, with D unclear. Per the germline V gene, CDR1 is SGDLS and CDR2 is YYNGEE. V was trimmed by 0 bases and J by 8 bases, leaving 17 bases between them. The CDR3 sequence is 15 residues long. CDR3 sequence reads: CASSVGGVLPSEAFF. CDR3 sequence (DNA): TGTGCCAGCAGCGTAGGGGGAGTCCTACCATCCGAAGCTTTCTTT.